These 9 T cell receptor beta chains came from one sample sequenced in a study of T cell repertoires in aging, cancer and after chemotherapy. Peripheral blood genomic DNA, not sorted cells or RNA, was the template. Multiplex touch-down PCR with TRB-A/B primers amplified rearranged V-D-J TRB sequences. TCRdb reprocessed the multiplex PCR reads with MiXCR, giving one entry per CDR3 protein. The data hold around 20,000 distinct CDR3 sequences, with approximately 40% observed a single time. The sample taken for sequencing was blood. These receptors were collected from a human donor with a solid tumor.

CDR3 sequence reads: CASSLSKSGNTEAFF. DNA for the CDR3: TGTGCCAGCAGTTTATCTAAGTCTGGGAACACTGAAGCTTTCTTT. The J gene is TRBJ1-1, the V gene TRBV27, with unresolved D. V gave up 0 bases and J gave up 1 base, with 9 bases separating them. In germline, CDR1 is MNHEY, CDR2 SMNVEV (reference sequence). The CDR3 consists of 15 residues.

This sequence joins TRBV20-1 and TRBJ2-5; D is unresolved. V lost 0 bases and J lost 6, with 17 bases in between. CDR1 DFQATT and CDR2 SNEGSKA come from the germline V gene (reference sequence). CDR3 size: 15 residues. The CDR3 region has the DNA TGCAGTGCTAGAGAGGGGAACTATCCCCCCCAGACCCAGTACTTC. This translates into CSAREGNYPPQTQYF.

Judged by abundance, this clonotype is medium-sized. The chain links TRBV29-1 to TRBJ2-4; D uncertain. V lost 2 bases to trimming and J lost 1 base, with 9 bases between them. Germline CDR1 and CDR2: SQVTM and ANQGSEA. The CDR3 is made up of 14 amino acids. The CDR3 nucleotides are TGCAGCGTTGAACCCGGTGGCGCCAAAAACATTCAGTACTTC. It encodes CSVEPGGAKNIQYF.

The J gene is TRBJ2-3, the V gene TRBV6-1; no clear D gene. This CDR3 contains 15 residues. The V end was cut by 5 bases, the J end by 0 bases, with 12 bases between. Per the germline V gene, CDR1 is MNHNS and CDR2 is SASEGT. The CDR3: CASSTEDGSTDTQYF. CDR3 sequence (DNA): TGTGCCAGCAGTACCGAGGACGGTAGCACAGATACGCAGTATTTT.

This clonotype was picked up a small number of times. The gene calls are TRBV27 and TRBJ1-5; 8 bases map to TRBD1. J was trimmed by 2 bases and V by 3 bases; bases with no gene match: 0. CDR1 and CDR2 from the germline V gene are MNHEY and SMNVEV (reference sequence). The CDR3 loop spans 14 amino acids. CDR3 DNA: TGTGCCAGCAGTTTGGGACAGGGCAATCAGCCCCAGCATTTT. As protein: CASSLGQGNQPQHF.

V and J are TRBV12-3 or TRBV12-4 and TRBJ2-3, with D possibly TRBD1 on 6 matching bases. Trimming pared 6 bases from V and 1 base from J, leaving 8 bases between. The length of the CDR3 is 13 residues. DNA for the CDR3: TGTGCCAGCAGGCGACAGGGCACAGATACGCAGTATTTT. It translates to CASRRQGTDTQYF.

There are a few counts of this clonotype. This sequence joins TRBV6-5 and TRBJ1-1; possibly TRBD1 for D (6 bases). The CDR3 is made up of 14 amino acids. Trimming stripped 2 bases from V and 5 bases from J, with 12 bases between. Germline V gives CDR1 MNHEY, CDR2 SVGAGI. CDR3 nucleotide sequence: TGTGCCAGCAGTTACGCGTACAGGGAAACTGAAGCTTTCTTT. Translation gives CASSYAYRETEAFF.

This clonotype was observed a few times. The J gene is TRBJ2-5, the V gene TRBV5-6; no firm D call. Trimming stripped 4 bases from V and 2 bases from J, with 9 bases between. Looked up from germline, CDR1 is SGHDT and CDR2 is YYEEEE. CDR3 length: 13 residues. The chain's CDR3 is CASSPVGQETQYF. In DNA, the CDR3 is TGTGCCAGCAGCCCCGTAGGGCAAGAGACCCAGTACTTC.

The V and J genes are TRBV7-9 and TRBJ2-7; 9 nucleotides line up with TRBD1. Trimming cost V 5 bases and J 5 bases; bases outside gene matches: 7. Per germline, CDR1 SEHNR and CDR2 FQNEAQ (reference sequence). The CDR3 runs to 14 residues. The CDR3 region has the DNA TGTGCCAGCAGCATATACAGGGGGCAAGACGAGCAGTACTTC. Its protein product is CASSIYRGQDEQYF.